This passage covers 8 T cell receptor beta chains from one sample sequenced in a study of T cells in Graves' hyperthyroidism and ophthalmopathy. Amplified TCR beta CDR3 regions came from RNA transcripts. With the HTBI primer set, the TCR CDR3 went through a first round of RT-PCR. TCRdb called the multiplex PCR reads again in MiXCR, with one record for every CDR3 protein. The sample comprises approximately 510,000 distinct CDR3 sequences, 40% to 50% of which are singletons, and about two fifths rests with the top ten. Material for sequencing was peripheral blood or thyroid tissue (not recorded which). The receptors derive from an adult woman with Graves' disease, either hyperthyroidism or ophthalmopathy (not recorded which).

The CDR3 loop reads CASSLSYRELNTIYF. The CDR3 DNA reads as TGTGCCAGCAGCTTATCCTACAGGGAATTAAACACCATATATTTT. The rearrangement joins TRBV11-2 to TRBJ1-3; D is perhaps TRBD1 (6 bases). CDR1 and CDR2 from the germline V gene are SGHAT and FQNNGV. The CDR3 is made up of 15 amino acids. Deletions cut 2 bases from V and 6 bases from J, with 14 bases between.

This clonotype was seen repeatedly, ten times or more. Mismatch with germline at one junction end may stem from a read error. CDR3 DNA sequence: TGTGCCAGCCGCAGGTCCGGGGTGGGTCTTAACTACTTT. This translates into CASRRSGVGLNYF. The J gene is TRBJ1-1, the V gene TRBV3-1; the D is unclear. This CDR3 is built from 13 residues. Germline loops: CDR1 LGHDT, CDR2 YNNKEL (reference sequence).

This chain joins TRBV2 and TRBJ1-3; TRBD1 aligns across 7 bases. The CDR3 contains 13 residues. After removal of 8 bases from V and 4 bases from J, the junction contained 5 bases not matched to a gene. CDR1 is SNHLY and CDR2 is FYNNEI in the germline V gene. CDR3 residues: CASRTGFGNTIYF. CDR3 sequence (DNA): TGTGCCAGCCGGACAGGCTTCGGAAACACCATATATTTT.

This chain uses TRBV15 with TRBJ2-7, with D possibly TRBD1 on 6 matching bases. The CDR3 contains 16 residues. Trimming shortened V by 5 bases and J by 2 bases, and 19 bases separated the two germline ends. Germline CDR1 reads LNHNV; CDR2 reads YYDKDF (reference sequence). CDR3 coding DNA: TGTGCCACCAGCTCGCCCTCACGGGACACTACCTACGAGCAGTACTTC. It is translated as CATSSPSRDTTYEQYF.

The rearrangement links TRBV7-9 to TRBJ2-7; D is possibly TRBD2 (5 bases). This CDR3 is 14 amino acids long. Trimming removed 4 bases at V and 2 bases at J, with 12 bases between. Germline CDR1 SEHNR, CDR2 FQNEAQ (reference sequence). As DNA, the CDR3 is TGTGCCAGCAGCTCTGACGCACTAGCCTACGAGCAGTACTTC. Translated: CASSSDALAYEQYF.

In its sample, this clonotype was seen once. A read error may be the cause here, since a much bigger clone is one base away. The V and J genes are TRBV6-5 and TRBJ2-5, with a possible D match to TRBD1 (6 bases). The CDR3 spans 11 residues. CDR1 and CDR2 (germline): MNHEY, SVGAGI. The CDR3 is CASRRTVGWHF. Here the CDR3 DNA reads TGTGCCAGCAGGCGGACAGTGGGATGGCACTTC.

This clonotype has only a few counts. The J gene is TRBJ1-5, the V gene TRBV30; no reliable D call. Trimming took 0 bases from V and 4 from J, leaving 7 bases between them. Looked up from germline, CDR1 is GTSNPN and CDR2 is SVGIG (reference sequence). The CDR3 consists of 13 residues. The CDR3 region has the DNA TGTGCCTGGAGTGTAGTGGGGAATCAGCCCCAGCATTTT. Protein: CAWSVVGNQPQHF. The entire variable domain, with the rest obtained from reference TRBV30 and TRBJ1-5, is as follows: SQTIHQWPATLVQPVGSPLSLECTVEGTSNPNLYWYRQAAGRGLQLLFYSVGIGQISSEVPQNLSASRPQDRQFILSSKKLLLSDSGFYLCAWSVVGNQPQHFGDGTRLSIL.

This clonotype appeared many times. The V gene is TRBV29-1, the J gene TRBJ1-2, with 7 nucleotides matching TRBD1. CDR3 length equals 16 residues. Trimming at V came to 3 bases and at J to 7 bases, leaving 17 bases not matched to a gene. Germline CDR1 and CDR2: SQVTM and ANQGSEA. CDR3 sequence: CSVDGPKTGSAGGYTF. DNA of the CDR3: TGCAGCGTTGATGGACCCAAGACAGGGTCGGCGGGTGGCTACACCTTC.